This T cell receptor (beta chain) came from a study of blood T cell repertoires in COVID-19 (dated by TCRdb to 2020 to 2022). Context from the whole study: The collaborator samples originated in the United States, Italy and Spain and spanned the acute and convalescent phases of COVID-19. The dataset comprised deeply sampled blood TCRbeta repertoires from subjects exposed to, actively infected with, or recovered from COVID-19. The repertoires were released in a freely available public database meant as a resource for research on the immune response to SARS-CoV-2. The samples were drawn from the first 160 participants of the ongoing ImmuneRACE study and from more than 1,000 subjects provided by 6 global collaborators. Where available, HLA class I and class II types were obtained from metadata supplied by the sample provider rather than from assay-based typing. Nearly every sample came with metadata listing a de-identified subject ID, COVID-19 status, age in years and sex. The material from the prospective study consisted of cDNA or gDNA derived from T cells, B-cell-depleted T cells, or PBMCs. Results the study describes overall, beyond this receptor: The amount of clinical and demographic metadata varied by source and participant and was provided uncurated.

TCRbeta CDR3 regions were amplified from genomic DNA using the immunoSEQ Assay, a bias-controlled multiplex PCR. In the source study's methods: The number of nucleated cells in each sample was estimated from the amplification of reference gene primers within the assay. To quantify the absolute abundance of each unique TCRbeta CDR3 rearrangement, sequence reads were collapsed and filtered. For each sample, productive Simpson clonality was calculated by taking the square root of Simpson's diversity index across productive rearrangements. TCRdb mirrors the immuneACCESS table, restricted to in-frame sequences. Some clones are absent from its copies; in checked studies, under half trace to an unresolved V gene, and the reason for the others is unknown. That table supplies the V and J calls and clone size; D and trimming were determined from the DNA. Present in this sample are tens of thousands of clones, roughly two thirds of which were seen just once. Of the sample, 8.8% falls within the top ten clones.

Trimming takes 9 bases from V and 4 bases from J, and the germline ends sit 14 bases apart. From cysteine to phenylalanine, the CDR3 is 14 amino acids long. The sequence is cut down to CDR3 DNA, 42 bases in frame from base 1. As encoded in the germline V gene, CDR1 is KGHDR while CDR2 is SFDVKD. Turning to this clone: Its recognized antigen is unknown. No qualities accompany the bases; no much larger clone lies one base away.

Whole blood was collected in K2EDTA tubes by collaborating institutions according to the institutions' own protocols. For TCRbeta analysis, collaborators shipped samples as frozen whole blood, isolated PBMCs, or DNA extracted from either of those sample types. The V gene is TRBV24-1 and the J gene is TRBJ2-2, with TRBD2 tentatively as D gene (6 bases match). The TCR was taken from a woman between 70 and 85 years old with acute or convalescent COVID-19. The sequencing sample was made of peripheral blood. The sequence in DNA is TGTGCCACCTCCACCCCCGGGGGCACCGGGGAGCTGTTTTTT. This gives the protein CATSTPGGTGELFF.